The sequence of this T cell receptor beta chain was determined in a study of radiotherapy plus CTLA-4 blockade in lung cancer. Measured with immunoSEQ multiplex PCR; TCRdb has only the in-frame clones, and not every one. The table includes tens of thousands of clones, about 76% detected once. Study findings and constraints: Early blood T cell clone dynamics reportedly forecast response best, with interferon-beta.

Enrolled patients, whose metastatic non-small-cell lung cancer was chemo-refractory, received focal radiation plus CTLA-4 blockade with ipilimumab. About this clone itself: Its antigen is not identified.

The sequencing used peripheral blood, collected from a patient treated with radiotherapy plus ipilimumab. The clonotype originates from a human donor with non-small cell lung cancer that progressed on radiotherapy plus ipilimumab.

The CDR3 is CASSLGDGVSQYF. CDR3 nucleotide sequence: TGTGCCAGCAGCTTGGGCGACGGGGTGTCCCAGTACTTC. V gene TRBV5-5 combines with J gene TRBJ2-5; TRBD2 might be the D (5 bases). The CDR3 runs 13 residues. The germline gives CDR1 SGHKS, CDR2 YYEKEE (reference sequence). V gave up 0 bases and J gave up 9 bases, with 12 bases separating them.